The entry that follows covers one T cell receptor (beta chain) sequence. These data are taken from a study of technical replicates of blood from several donors. CDR3 length: 15 amino acids. The V gene's germline CDR1 is SNHLY and CDR2 FYNNEI. With 7 bases clipped from V and 6 bases from J, the junction kept 9 bases outside the gene matches. TCRdb keeps only in-frame clones here, not all; method: immunoSEQ multiplex PCR. The profile covers tens of thousands of clones, with 93% appearing a single time and 4.2% taken by the ten largest. V and J are TRBV2 and TRBJ1-6; 7 bases are shared with TRBD1. The sequencing input was PBMCs. This clonotype was obtained from a human donor in good health. Some clones in this sample may be carry-over from other donors' samples. The CDR3 region has the DNA TGTGCCAGCAACGGACAGGACCGAATTAATTCACCCCTCCACTTT. It encodes CASNGQDRINSPLHF. The full variable domain, in which reference TRBV2 and TRBJ1-6 provide the parts outside the CDR3, is EPEVTQTPSHQVTQMGQEVILRCVPISNHLYFYWYRQILGQKVEFLVSFYNNEISEKSEIFDDQFSVERPDGSNFTLKIRSTKLEDSAMYFCASNGQDRINSPLHFGNGTRLTVT.